The rows below give T cell receptor beta chains drawn from one sample of a study of technical replicates of blood from a handful of donors. The assay was immunoSEQ multiplex PCR, and TCRdb's table has in-frame clones only and misses some. The sample shows tens of thousands of clones, under 90% of them seen only once. The specimen sequenced was PBMCs. These receptors originate from a human donor in good health. Some clones in this sample may be carry-over from other donors' samples. CDR3s include the opening cysteine and the closing phenylalanine or tryptophan. The listing skips clone size in some rows; elsewhere it reads once, few, many or a size class.

length | size | V | CDR3
14 | - | TRBV19 | CASSPGLAEREQFF
19 | - | TRBV9 | CASSVEGTSGEVRRGTQYF
14 | once | TRBV19 | CASSSASVGDTQYF
13 | - | TRBV18 | CASSPTEVYEQYF
14 | - | TRBV6-5 | CASSYLGADQPQHF
17 | - | TRBV6-1 | CASSGPTSGRGNYGYTF
13 | - | TRBV2 | CASSTEINYGYTF
14 | few | TRBV10-3 | CATGDRGQNTEAFF
13 | - | TRBV7-8 | CASSRGGGNTIYF
18 | - | TRBV4-2 | CASSQEGGERGGVETQYF
14 | - | TRBV6-4 | CASRRDSTPGELFF
12 | - | TRBV5-6 | CASSLQGKTQYF
14 | - | TRBV19 | CASSMGRGTGELFF
16 | - | TRBV5-4 | CASSLVAASGRYEQYF
17 | - | TRBV7-6 | CASSLARTGGGADTQYF
15 | - | TRBV6-1 | CASSPLALRSYEQYF
12 | - | TRBV5-1 | CASRGGAGGYTF